A single sample gave rise to the 11 T cell receptor beta chains below, sequenced in a study of cytomegalovirus exposure and HLA in healthy donors. PCR primers comprised 60 Vbeta and 13 Jbeta primers. TCRdb's table, derived via immunoSEQ multiplex PCR, lists solely in-frame clones and lacks some. The sample records 100,000 to 150,000 clones, more than 8% being singletons. What was sequenced was PBMCs. The receptor source for this set is a man aged 35-49 years in good health and CMV-seronegative.

This chain connects TRBV6-4 to TRBJ1-1; perhaps TRBD1 as D (6 bases). This CDR3 is 13 amino acids long. Trimming took off 3 bases at V and 4 bases at J, with 9 bases between the two ends. Germline V CDR1 and CDR2: MRHNA, SNTAGT. CDR3 in DNA: TGTGCCAGCAGTGAGGGGGCAGGCACTGAAGCTTTCTTT. This translates into CASSEGAGTEAFF.

This clone was picked up a small number of times. The chain combines TRBV7-2 with TRBJ2-1; D unresolved. The germline gives CDR1 SGHTA, CDR2 FQGNSA. This CDR3 comprises 14 residues. V lost 3 bases and J 0 bases, leaving 6 bases between the germline ends. This chain's CDR3 is CASSFVGSYNEQFF. In nucleotides, the CDR3 is TGTGCCAGCAGCTTTGTCGGCTCCTACAATGAGCAGTTCTTC.

The V gene is TRBV7-9, the J gene TRBJ2-2, with TRBD1 as a possible D gene (5 bases). The V and J ends lost 4 bases and 0 bases respectively, with 9 bases between them. This CDR3 spans 15 amino acids. CDR1 is SEHNR and CDR2 is FQNEAQ in the germline V gene (reference sequence). The CDR3 is CASSSGQTNTGELFF. The CDR3 DNA is TGTGCCAGCAGCTCCGGACAAACGAACACCGGGGAGCTGTTTTTT.

The chain couples TRBV30 to TRBJ2-6, with D perhaps matching TRBD2 (6 bases). V was cut by 1 base and J by 2 bases, with 6 bases left in between. Germline V lookup: CDR1 GTSNPN, CDR2 SVGIG (reference sequence). This CDR3 region has 14 residues. The CDR3 region has the DNA TGTGCCTGGAGTGGGGGGGCTGGGGCCAACGTCCTGACTTTC. This gives the protein CAWSGGAGANVLTF.

This clone was seen more than once but under ten times. V is TRBV14 and J is TRBJ1-2; D is perhaps TRBD1 (5 bases). This CDR3 contains 13 residues. CDR1 and CDR2 from the germline V gene are SGHDN and FVKESK. Between the trimmed V and J ends, which lost 0 bases and 8 bases, there was a span of 10 bases. The CDR3 bases are TGTGCCAGCAGCCAAGAGTACAGGAGAGGCTACACCTTC. It is translated as CASSQEYRRGYTF.

In this sample, this clone turned up a few times. The chain has TRBV11-2 and TRBJ1-3; D remains unclear. CDR1 and CDR2 from the germline V gene are SGHAT and FQNNGV. The CDR3 loop spans 14 amino acids. Trimming shortened V by 5 bases and J by 4 bases, and 12 bases separated the two germline ends. The CDR3 here is CASSPRVLGNTIYF. The CDR3 DNA reads as TGTGCCAGCAGCCCCCGGGTGTTGGGAAACACCATATATTTT.

J is TRBJ2-2 and V is TRBV9, with D uncertain. V was shortened by 2 bases and J by 0 bases, with 5 bases between the two germline ends. The CDR3 runs to 14 residues. The germline gives CDR1 SGDLS, CDR2 YYNGEE. The chain's CDR3 is CASSVNTNTGELFF. The DNA for the CDR3 is TGTGCCAGCAGCGTTAACACGAACACCGGGGAGCTGTTTTTT.

Here the CDR3 DNA reads TGCGCCAGCAGCCCAGGGGACACGTCCACAGATACGCAGTATTTT. It encodes CASSPGDTSTDTQYF. The chain uses TRBV5-1 and TRBJ2-3; D may be TRBD1 (6 bases). This CDR3 spans 15 amino acids. Trimming stripped 4 bases from V and 2 bases from J, with 14 bases between. The germline CDR1 and CDR2 sequences are SGHRS and YFSETQ.

This clone appeared a few times. The gene calls are TRBV10-3 and TRBJ1-4, with a weak D call TRBD1 (5 bases). This CDR3 is 14 amino acids long. V was pared by 5 bases and J by 5 bases, with 12 bases between. Germline CDR1 and CDR2: ENHRY and SYGVKD. The CDR3 protein is CAISTGDPNEKLFF. CDR3 nucleotide sequence: TGTGCCATCAGTACAGGAGACCCAAATGAAAAACTGTTTTTT.

This clone has only a few counts. The CDR3 region is CASSELADSPLHF. CDR3 sequence (DNA): TGCGCCAGCAGTGAGCTAGCGGATTCACCCCTCCACTTT. This chain joins TRBV10-1 and TRBJ1-6; D gene ambiguous. In germline, CDR1 is WNHNN, CDR2 SYGVQD (reference sequence). The CDR3 has 13 residues. V was cut by 2 bases and J by 8 bases, with 7 bases left in between.

The chain links TRBV6-1 to TRBJ1-2; D perhaps matches TRBD1 (5 bases). From germline, CDR1 is MNHNS and CDR2 SASEGT. This CDR3 has 13 amino acids. The CDR3 bases are TGTGCGGGGGGAGATGGGACCTACTATGGCTACACCTTC. Amino acid sequence: CAGGDGTYYGYTF.